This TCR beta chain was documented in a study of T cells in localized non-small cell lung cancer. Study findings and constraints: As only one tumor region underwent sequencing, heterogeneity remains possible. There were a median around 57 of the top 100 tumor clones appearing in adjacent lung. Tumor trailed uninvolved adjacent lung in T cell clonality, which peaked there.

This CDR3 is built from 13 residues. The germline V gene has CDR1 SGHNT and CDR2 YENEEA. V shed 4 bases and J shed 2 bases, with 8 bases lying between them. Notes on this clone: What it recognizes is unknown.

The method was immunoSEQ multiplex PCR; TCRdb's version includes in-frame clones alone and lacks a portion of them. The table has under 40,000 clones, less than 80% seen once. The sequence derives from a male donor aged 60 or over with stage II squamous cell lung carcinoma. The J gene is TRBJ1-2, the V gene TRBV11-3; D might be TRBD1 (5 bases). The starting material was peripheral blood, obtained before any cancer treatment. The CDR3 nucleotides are TGTGCCAGCAGCTCGGGACCGAACTATGGCTACACCTTC. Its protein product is CASSSGPNYGYTF.